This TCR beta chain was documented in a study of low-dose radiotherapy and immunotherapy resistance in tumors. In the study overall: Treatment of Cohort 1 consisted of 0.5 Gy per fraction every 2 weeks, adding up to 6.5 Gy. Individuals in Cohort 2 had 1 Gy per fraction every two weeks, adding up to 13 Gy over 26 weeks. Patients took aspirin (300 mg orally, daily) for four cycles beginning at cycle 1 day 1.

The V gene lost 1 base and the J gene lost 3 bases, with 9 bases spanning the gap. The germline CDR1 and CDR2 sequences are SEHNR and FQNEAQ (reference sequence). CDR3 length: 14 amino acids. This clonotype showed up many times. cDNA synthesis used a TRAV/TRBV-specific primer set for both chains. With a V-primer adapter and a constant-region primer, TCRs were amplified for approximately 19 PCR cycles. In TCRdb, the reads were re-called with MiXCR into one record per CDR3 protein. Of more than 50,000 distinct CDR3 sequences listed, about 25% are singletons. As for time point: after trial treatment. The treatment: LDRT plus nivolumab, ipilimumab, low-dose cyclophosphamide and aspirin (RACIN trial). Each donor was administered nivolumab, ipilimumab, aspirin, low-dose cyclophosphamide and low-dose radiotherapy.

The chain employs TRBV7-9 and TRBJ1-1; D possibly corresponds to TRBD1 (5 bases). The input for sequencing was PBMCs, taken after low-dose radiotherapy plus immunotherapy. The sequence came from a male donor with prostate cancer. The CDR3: CASSLGGGDTEAFF. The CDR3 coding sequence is TGTGCCAGCAGCTTAGGGGGCGGGGACACTGAAGCTTTCTTT.